The 14 T cell receptor beta chains in this list originate from one sample, sequenced in a study of shared clonotypes between healthy human individuals. Profiling relied on immunoSEQ multiplex PCR, and the TCRdb table lists in-frame clones only, not all of them. The sample lists around 2.5 million clones; roughly 93% were seen once. Sequencing was carried out using naive CD4+ T cells from PBMCs. Indicated subset: CD45RA+ positively selected. The receptors here all came from a man aged 18 to 30 in good health. Some clones in this sample may be carry-over from other donors' samples.

This chain connects TRBV7-3 to TRBJ2-1; 15 bases line up with TRBD2. Trimming at V came to 5 bases and at J to 9 bases, leaving 5 bases not matched to a gene. The CDR3 is made up of 15 amino acids. Germline V gene sequence: CDR1 SGHTA, CDR2 FQGTGA. CDR3 residues: CASSQGLAGGREQFF. CDR3 nucleotide sequence: TGTGCCAGCAGCCAGGGACTAGCGGGAGGTCGTGAGCAGTTCTTC.

The chain is built from TRBV7-6 and TRBJ2-3; 11 bases agree with TRBD2. V shed 4 bases, J shed 2 bases, and the junction held 2 bases outside the gene matches. The CDR3 is made up of 15 amino acids. Per germline, CDR1 SGHVS and CDR2 FNYEAQ. In DNA form, the CDR3 reads TGTGCCAGCAGCTGGGGACTAGCGGCCACAGATACGCAGTATTTT. Encoded protein: CASSWGLAATDTQYF.

The chain is built from TRBV5-4 and TRBJ1-2; D is ambiguous. V dropped 0 bases and J dropped 8 bases, with 17 bases sitting between them. Germline CDR1 is SGHNT and CDR2 is YYREEE (reference sequence). This CDR3 contains 15 residues. The CDR3 region is CASSLGVSLGRGYTF. The CDR3 region has the DNA TGTGCCAGCAGCTTGGGCGTCAGCCTCGGACGGGGCTACACCTTC.

This chain's CDR3 is CASSPASGRLDEQFF. The CDR3 region has the DNA TGTGCCAGCTCACCAGCAAGCGGGAGGCTGGATGAGCAGTTCTTC. The chain is built from TRBV18 and TRBJ2-1, with 9 bases fitting TRBD2. The germline CDR1 and CDR2 sequences are KGHSH and LQKENI. With V trimmed by 2 bases and J by 8 bases, 7 bases remained unmatched. The CDR3 sequence is 15 residues long. Full variable domain (outside the CDR3, taken from reference TRBV18 and TRBJ2-1): NAGVMQNPRHLVRRRGQEARLRCSPMKGHSHVYWYRQLPEEGLKFMVYLQKENIIDESGMPKERFSAEFPKEGPSILRIQQVVRGDSAAYFCASSPASGRLDEQFFGPGTRLTVL.

V and J are TRBV11-2 and TRBJ1-2; D may be TRBD1 (6 bases). This CDR3 comprises 13 residues. Germline V gene sequence: CDR1 SGHAT, CDR2 FQNNGV. V was shortened by 4 bases and J by 3 bases, with 9 bases between the two germline ends. Written as DNA, the CDR3 is TGTGCCAGCAGCTCACAGGGATACTATGGCTACACCTTC. The encoded protein is CASSSQGYYGYTF.

The gene calls are TRBV7-9 and TRBJ1-4, with unresolved D. Germline loops: CDR1 SEHNR, CDR2 FQNEAQ (reference sequence). Trimming pared 1 base from V and 4 bases from J, leaving 7 bases between. The CDR3 covers 14 residues. In nucleotides, the CDR3 is TGTGCCAGCAGCTTAGAGAAAGTTAATGAAAAACTGTTTTTT. This codes for CASSLEKVNEKLFF.

CDR3 DNA sequence: TGTGCCAGCAGTGAAGTCAGGCAGACCTCAGGGGAAAAACTGTTTTTT. This sequence encodes CASSEVRQTSGEKLFF. The chain carries TRBV6-1 and TRBJ1-4, with D possibly TRBD1 on 5 matching bases. CDR1 MNHNS and CDR2 SASEGT come from the germline V gene. V was clipped by 1 base and J by 8 bases, with 17 bases between them. The CDR3 is 16 amino acids.

The V gene is TRBV5-1, the J gene TRBJ2-5; 7 bases align to TRBD1. The CDR3 is made up of 15 amino acids. Losses at the gene ends were 2 bases for V and 5 bases for J; bases not matched to a gene: 9. Germline CDR1 reads SGHRS; CDR2 reads YFSETQ. This chain's CDR3 is CASSLRQGPGETQYF. CDR3 in DNA: TGCGCCAGCAGCTTAAGACAGGGCCCAGGGGAGACCCAGTACTTC. The full variable domain, completed using reference TRBV5-1 and TRBJ2-5, is KAGVTQTPRYLIKTRGQQVTLSCSPISGHRSVSWYQQTPGQGLQFLFEYFSETQRNKGNFPGRFSGRQFSNSRSEMNVSTLELGDSALYLCASSLRQGPGETQYFGPGTRLLVL.

Points on this clone: One end of the junction fails to match germline, which may point to a read error. The chain uses TRBV30 and TRBJ2-7; D perhaps matches TRBD1 (6 bases). The V gene's germline CDR1 is GTSNPN and CDR2 SVGIG (reference sequence). This CDR3 contains 11 residues. CDR3 in amino acids: CAWSPRRDIWF. For the CDR3, the DNA is TGTGCCTGGAGTCCTAGAAGGGACATTTGGTTC.

This clone was found once. The gene calls are TRBV6-1 and TRBJ1-4, with D possibly being TRBD1 (5 bases). The V end was cut by 1 base, the J end by 7 bases, with 16 bases between. Germline CDR1 reads MNHNS; CDR2 reads SASEGT. The CDR3 covers 16 residues. CDR3 sequence (DNA): TGTGCCAGCAGTGAAGTTTTCAGGGAAGGCTCTGAAAAACTGTTTTTT. Translation: CASSEVFREGSEKLFF.

The V call is TRBV28, the J call TRBJ2-1; maybe TRBD1 (6 bases). V was cut by 7 bases and J by 9 bases, with 22 bases left in between. This CDR3 is built from 15 residues. From germline, CDR1 is MDHEN and CDR2 SYDVKM. The CDR3 is CASILRPLGGGEQFF. CDR3 bases: TGTGCCAGCATCCTAAGGCCGCTAGGGGGTGGTGAGCAGTTCTTC.

This chain uses TRBV6-5 with TRBJ1-5, with D tentatively TRBD1 (5 bases). The CDR3 loop spans 15 amino acids. Germline V gene data show CDR1 as MNHEY and CDR2 as SVGAGI. Trimming removed 2 bases at V and 6 bases at J, with 14 bases between. The CDR3 loop is CASSYQGEGGQPQHF. In DNA form, the CDR3 reads TGTGCCAGCAGTTACCAAGGGGAAGGAGGTCAGCCCCAGCATTTT.

V and J are TRBV27 and TRBJ1-1; tentative D call: TRBD1 (5 bases). Germline CDR1 and CDR2: MNHEY and SMNVEV (reference sequence). The CDR3 has 15 amino acids. Trimming cost V 5 bases and J 7 bases, with 20 bases left between them. The CDR3 DNA is TGTGCCAGCAGTGGGCGGGACGGGTATTTCGGTGAAGCTTTCTTT. Amino acid sequence: CASSGRDGYFGEAFF.

The CDR3, as DNA: TGCGCCAGCAGCTTGGGGCCGGGGACGGGTAATGAAAAACTGTTTTTT. Translation: CASSLGPGTGNEKLFF. The genes are TRBV5-1 and TRBJ1-4, with TRBD1 as a possible D gene (5 bases). The germline V gene encodes CDR1 SGHRS and CDR2 YFSETQ. The length of the CDR3 is 16 residues. V shed 0 bases and J shed 4 bases, with 13 bases lying between them.